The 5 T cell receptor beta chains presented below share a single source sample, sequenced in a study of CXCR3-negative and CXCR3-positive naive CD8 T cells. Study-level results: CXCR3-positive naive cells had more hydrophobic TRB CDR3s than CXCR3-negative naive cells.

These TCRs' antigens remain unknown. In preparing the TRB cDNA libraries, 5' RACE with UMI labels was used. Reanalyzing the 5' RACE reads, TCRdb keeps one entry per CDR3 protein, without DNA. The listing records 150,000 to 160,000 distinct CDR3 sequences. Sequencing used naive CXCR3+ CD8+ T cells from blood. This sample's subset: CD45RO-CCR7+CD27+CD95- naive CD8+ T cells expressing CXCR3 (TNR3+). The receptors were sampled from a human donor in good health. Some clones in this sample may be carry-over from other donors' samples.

The CDR3 loop is CASSYGGTGELFF. The rearrangement joins TRBV13 to TRBJ2-2. The CDR3 totals 13 residues. CDR1 and CDR2 from the germline V gene are PRHDT and FYEKMQ (reference sequence).

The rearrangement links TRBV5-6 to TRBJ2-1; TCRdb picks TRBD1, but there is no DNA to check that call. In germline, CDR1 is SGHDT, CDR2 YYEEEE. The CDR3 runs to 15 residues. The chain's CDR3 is CASSTGTTNYNEQFF. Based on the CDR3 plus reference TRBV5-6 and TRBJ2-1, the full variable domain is DAGVTQSPTHLIKTRGQQVTLRCSPKSGHDTVSWYQQALGQGPQFIFQYYEEEERQRGNFPDRFSGHQFPNYSSELNVNALLLGDSALYLCASSTGTTNYNEQFFGPGTRLTVL.

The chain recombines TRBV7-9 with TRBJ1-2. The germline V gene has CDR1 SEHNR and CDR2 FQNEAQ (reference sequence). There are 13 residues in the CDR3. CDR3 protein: CASSPSDNYGYTF.

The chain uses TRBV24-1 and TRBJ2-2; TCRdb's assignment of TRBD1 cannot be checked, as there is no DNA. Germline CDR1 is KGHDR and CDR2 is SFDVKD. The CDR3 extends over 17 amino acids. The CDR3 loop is CATSDPRRGINTGELFF.

The CDR3 protein is CASSLSGSWNTGELFF. This chain connects TRBV5-1 to TRBJ2-2; as DNA is missing, the TRBD2 call by TCRdb cannot be tested. This CDR3 is built from 16 residues. The germline V gene encodes CDR1 SGHRS and CDR2 YFSETQ.